This TCR beta chain originates from a study of CD8 T cells in ankylosing spondylitis. Many counts were recorded for this clonotype. TCRdb reprocessed the 5' RACE reads via MiXCR and lists one record per CDR3 protein. The table has roughly 120,000 distinct CDR3 sequences, roughly 13% seen once; the top ten hold approximately 3%. This CDR3 spans 15 amino acids. CDR1 and CDR2 from the germline V gene are SGHAT and FQDESV (reference sequence). V lost 5 bases and J lost 4, with 15 bases in between. The J gene is TRBJ2-4, the V gene TRBV11-1; maybe TRBD1 (6 bases). Material: blood, either unsorted or a sorted T cell fraction (not recorded which). This TCR was sampled from a female donor with ankylosing spondylitis or in good health (not recorded which). The CDR3 region is CASSKRQADKNIQYF. The CDR3 DNA reads as TGTGCCAGCAGCAAGAGACAGGCTGATAAAAACATTCAGTACTTC. Filled out from reference TRBV11-1 and TRBJ2-4, the complete variable domain reads EAEVAQSPRYKITEKSQAVAFWCDPISGHATLYWYRQILGQGPELLVQFQDESVVDDSQLPKDRFSAERLKGVDSTLKIQPAELGDSAMYLCASSKRQADKNIQYFGAGTRLSVL.